This TCR beta chain was captured in a study of blood T cell repertoires in COVID-19. This clone appeared once. The germline V gene encodes CDR1 MGHRA and CDR2 YSYEKL. This CDR3 is 15 amino acids long. The V end lost 0 bases, the J end lost 3 bases, and 9 bases lay between the germline ends. The table came from immunoSEQ multiplex PCR; TCRdb's copy has only in-frame clones and leaves some out. The sample has 250,000 to 350,000 clones, approximately 85% seen once; the top ten hold about 9.8%. This chain links TRBV4-1 with TRBJ1-3; D gene unclear. The sequence came from a man aged 18 to 30 with active or convalescent COVID-19. The material sequenced was peripheral blood. CDR3 amino acids: CASSQDGLRGNTIYF. The DNA for the CDR3 is TGCGCCAGCAGCCAAGATGGGCTTCGTGGAAACACCATATATTTT.